A single sample gave rise to the 5 T cell receptor beta chains below, sequenced in a study of siplizumab effects on memory and regulatory T cells. The method was immunoSEQ multiplex PCR; TCRdb's version includes in-frame clones alone and lacks a portion of them. This sample yields some 97,000 clones, of which approximately 94% are seen a single time; roughly 0.6% belongs to the top ten. Sequencing was carried out using Tregs sorted from blood. The receptor source for this set is a human donor in good health.

The chain couples TRBV11-2 to TRBJ2-5, with unresolved D. Deletions cut 0 bases from V and 1 base from J, with 15 bases between. The V gene's germline CDR1 is SGHAT and CDR2 FQNNGV. The CDR3 contains 17 residues. In DNA, the CDR3 is TGTGCCAGCAGCTTAGATCTGGTCACCATGGGCCAAGAGACCCAGTACTTC. Its translation: CASSLDLVTMGQETQYF.

V gene TRBV28 combines with J gene TRBJ2-1; D remains ambiguous. V was pared by 3 bases and J by 4 bases, with 19 bases between. CDR3 length: 17 amino acids. Germline loops: CDR1 MDHEN, CDR2 SYDVKM. The CDR3 DNA sequence: TGTGCCAGCAGTTTTTTCCGTCCGTTCGTGACTTACAATGAGCAGTTCTTC. This codes for CASSFFRPFVTYNEQFF.

The chain couples TRBV5-6 to TRBJ1-4; D gene uncertain. V gave up 4 bases and J gave up 5 bases, with 15 bases separating them. CDR3 length equals 15 residues. The V gene's germline CDR1 is SGHDT and CDR2 YYEEEE. CDR3 amino acids: CASSETTRRNEKLFF. The CDR3 DNA reads TGTGCCAGCAGCGAAACGACTAGGCGGAATGAAAAACTGTTTTTT.

The gene calls are TRBV15 and TRBJ2-1, with D possibly matching TRBD1 (5 bases). The V gene lost 4 bases and the J gene lost 9 bases, with 13 bases spanning the gap. This CDR3 is built from 13 residues. Per the germline V gene, CDR1 is LNHNV and CDR2 is YYDKDF (reference sequence). This chain's CDR3 is CATSTRQPREQFF. The DNA for the CDR3 is TGTGCCACCAGCACAAGACAGCCCCGTGAGCAGTTCTTC.

V usage is TRBV7-2 and J usage is TRBJ1-5; no firm D call. V lost 5 bases to trimming and J lost 0 bases, with 11 bases between them. The CDR3 contains 15 residues. In germline, CDR1 is SGHTA, CDR2 FQGNSA. As DNA, the CDR3 is TGTGCCAGCAGCCCCGGCCCGTATAGCAATCAGCCCCAGCATTTT. This encodes CASSPGPYSNQPQHF.